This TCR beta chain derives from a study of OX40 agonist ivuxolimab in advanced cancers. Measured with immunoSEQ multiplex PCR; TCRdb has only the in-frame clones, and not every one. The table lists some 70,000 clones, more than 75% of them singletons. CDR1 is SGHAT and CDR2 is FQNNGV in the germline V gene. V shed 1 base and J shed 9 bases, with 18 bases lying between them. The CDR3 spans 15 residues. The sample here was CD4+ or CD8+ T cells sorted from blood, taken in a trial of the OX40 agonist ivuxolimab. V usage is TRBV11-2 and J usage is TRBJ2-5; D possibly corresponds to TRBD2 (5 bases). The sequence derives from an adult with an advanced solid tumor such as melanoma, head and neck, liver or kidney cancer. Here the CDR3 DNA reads TGTGCCAGCAGCTTAGGGCCAGACCCAACCGGGGCCCAGTACTTC. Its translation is CASSLGPDPTGAQYF.